One sample yielded the 11 T cell receptor beta chains listed below, sequenced in a study of control samples from healthy donors and cancer patients. TCRdb keeps only in-frame clones here, not all; method: immunoSEQ multiplex PCR. The repertoire holds over 100,000 clones, with approximately 92% as singletons. Sequencing was performed on blood. These TCRs come from a man aged 35-49 years in good health.

The rearrangement joins TRBV5-5 to TRBJ1-5, with 9 bases identical to TRBD1. The CDR3 sequence is 16 residues long. Germline assignment: CDR1 SGHKS and CDR2 YYEKEE (reference sequence). V was clipped by 0 bases and J by 5 bases; unmatched bases: 6. The CDR3 loop is CASSLAGTGSYQPQHF. The CDR3, as DNA: TGTGCCAGCAGCTTGGCCGGGACAGGGTCTTATCAGCCCCAGCATTTT.

This chain connects TRBV10-2 to TRBJ2-1; 13 nucleotides line up with TRBD2. The CDR3 covers 15 residues. Germline values: CDR1 WSHSY, CDR2 SAAADI. J was trimmed by 9 bases and V by 2 bases; bases with no gene match: 4. The DNA for the CDR3 is TGCGCCAGCAGTGAGCGACTAGCGGGGGGAACTGAGCAGTTCTTC. Amino acid sequence: CASSERLAGGTEQFF.

This chain connects TRBV27 to TRBJ1-2; the D gene is possibly TRBD1 (6 bases). Trimming removed 6 bases from V and 8 bases from J, with 13 bases in between. Germline V gene data show CDR1 as MNHEY and CDR2 as SMNVEV (reference sequence). This CDR3 is built from 12 residues. CDR3 region: CASRETGRGYTF. The CDR3 nucleotides are TGTGCCAGCAGAGAGACAGGTCGAGGCTACACCTTC.

This chain's CDR3 is CASSQGGGEKLFF. CDR3 DNA sequence: TGTGCCAGCAGCCAAGGAGGGGGTGAAAAACTGTTTTTT. The chain joins TRBV3-1 (or the pseudogene TRBV3-2) to TRBJ1-4, with D possibly being TRBD1 (6 bases). The CDR3 runs to 13 residues. Germline V gives CDR1 LGHDT, CDR2 YNNKEL (reference sequence). V was clipped by 1 base and J by 7 bases, with 7 bases between them.

The chain couples TRBV5-1 to TRBJ1-4, with TRBD1 as a possible D gene (5 bases). The CDR3 is 16 residues long. With 4 bases removed from V and 0 bases from J, the gap between germline ends came to 13 bases. Germline loops: CDR1 SGHRS, CDR2 YFSETQ. The CDR3 spells CASSIGDFATNEKLFF. The CDR3 coding sequence is TGCGCCAGCAGCATCGGGGACTTCGCAACTAATGAAAAACTGTTTTTT.

The V call is TRBV29-1, the J call TRBJ2-1; D remains ambiguous. Germline-derived CDR1 and CDR2 are SQVTM and ANQGSEA. This CDR3 comprises 11 residues. V lost 4 bases, J lost 6 bases, and 7 bases lay in between. The CDR3 nucleotides read TGCAGCGTTGGGACCACCAATGAGCAGTTCTTC. Amino acid sequence: CSVGTTNEQFF.

This sequence joins TRBV7-3 and TRBJ1-1; possible D gene TRBD1, 5 bases. Trimming shortened V by 5 bases and J by 3 bases, and 13 bases separated the two germline ends. Germline-derived CDR1 and CDR2 are SGHTA and FQGTGA. The CDR3 sequence is 14 residues long. This chain's CDR3 is CASSQDRSYTEAFF. DNA for the CDR3: TGTGCCAGCAGCCAAGACAGATCTTACACTGAAGCTTTCTTT.

This clone has more than one count but fewer than ten. The chain carries TRBV5-4 and TRBJ2-7; D possibly uses TRBD1 or TRBD2 (6 bases each). Trimming removed 4 bases at V and 0 bases at J, with 14 bases between. Germline V CDR1 and CDR2: SGHNT, YYREEE (reference sequence). The length of the CDR3 is 15 residues. DNA of the CDR3: TGTGCCAGCAGCCCGGGGGCCCCAAGCTCCTACGAGCAGTACTTC. As protein: CASSPGAPSSYEQYF. The full variable domain, in which reference TRBV5-4 and TRBJ2-7 provide the parts outside the CDR3, is ETGVTQSPTHLIKTRGQQVTLRCSSQSGHNTVSWYQQALGQGPQFIFQYYREEENGRGNFPPRFSGLQFPNYSSELNVNALELDDSALYLCASSPGAPSSYEQYFGPGTRLTVT.

The chain has TRBV7-3 and TRBJ2-5; a possible D gene is TRBD1 (6 bases). The CDR3 consists of 14 residues. Germline assignment: CDR1 SGHTA and CDR2 FQGTGA. The V and J ends lost 5 bases and 0 bases respectively, with 10 bases between them. The CDR3 region is CASSPTGYQETQYF. The CDR3 DNA sequence: TGTGCCAGCAGCCCAACAGGGTACCAAGAGACCCAGTACTTC. Full variable domain (outside the CDR3, taken from reference TRBV7-3 and TRBJ2-5): GAGVSQTPSNKVTEKGKYVELRCDPISGHTALYWYRQSLGQGPEFLIYFQGTGAADDSGLPNDRFFAVRPEGSVSTLKIQRTERGDSAVYLCASSPTGYQETQYFGPGTRLLVL.

V is TRBV5-1 and J is TRBJ2-3; 8 bases map to TRBD2. From germline, CDR1 is SGHRS and CDR2 YFSETQ. The V and J ends lost 3 bases and 3 bases, in that order; junction bases with no gene match: 6. The CDR3 extends over 15 amino acids. DNA for the CDR3: TGCGCCAGCAGCTCGCGGGGGGCCCAGACAGATACGCAGTATTTT. This gives the protein CASSSRGAQTDTQYF.

The chain has TRBV29-1 and TRBJ1-1; D is ambiguous. Germline V lookup: CDR1 SQVTM, CDR2 ANQGSEA. The CDR3 has 13 residues. V lost 3 bases, J lost 0 bases, and 8 bases lay in between. The CDR3 region is CSVDRSMNTEAFF. CDR3 coding DNA: TGCAGCGTTGATAGAAGCATGAACACTGAAGCTTTCTTT.